This T cell receptor (beta chain) stems from a study of T cell repertoires in cytomegalovirus infection. Study as a whole: The authors used CMV epitopes that were HLA-C-restricted (recently identified) and HLA-B-restricted (well studied). Notes on the study in general: Ex vivo responses were dominated by HLA-C-restricted CMV-specific TCR beta clonotypes.

A single record per CDR3 protein comes from TCRdb applying MiXCR to the reads. The profile covers about 830,000 distinct CDR3 sequences, with approximately 32% appearing a single time and around an eighth taken by the ten largest. Worth noting for this clonotype: The antigen is not known.

V lost 2 bases to trimming and J lost 0 bases; unmatched junction nucleotides: 5. This CDR3 has 16 amino acids. Germline CDR1 and CDR2: MNHNY and SVGAGI (reference sequence). The chain has TRBV6-6 and TRBJ2-3; 7 nucleotides line up with TRBD2. This clonotype was obtained from a human donor in good health (CMV status not recorded). Some clones in this sample may be carry-over from other donors' samples. The source was cultured CD8+ T cells from PBMCs, collected from culture after CMV antigen stimulation. The CDR3: CASSYGAGRSTDTQYF. As DNA, the CDR3 is TGTGCCAGCAGTTACGGAGCGGGGCGGAGCACAGATACGCAGTATTTT.